This T cell receptor (beta chain) was identified during a study of cytomegalovirus exposure and HLA in healthy donors. It was with 60 Vbeta and 13 Jbeta primers that the PCR ran. TCRdb's copy holds only in-frame clones and misses some; the assay was immunoSEQ multiplex PCR. The sample consists of some 90,000 clones, about two thirds of them appearing once. The CDR3 has 14 residues. The V end was cut by 2 bases, the J end by 1 base, with 9 bases between. CDR1 SGHTA and CDR2 FQGNSA come from the germline V gene. Sampled while nominally healthy, donors likely had unrecorded immune exposures. Findings and limits, study-wide: Later analysis placed DRB1 highest and HLA-C lowest in TCR association rates, which differed by HLA locus. Cytomegalovirus association was listed for about 180 TCR beta chains.

Comments on this clone: Its specificity is unknown.

Source material: PBMCs. The receptor was derived from a man between 60 and 75 years old in good health and CMV-seronegative. The V and J genes are TRBV7-2 and TRBJ2-7, with D maybe TRBD1 (6 bases). The chain's CDR3 is CASSLTGWSYEQYF. CDR3 DNA: TGTGCCAGCAGCTTAACAGGGTGGTCCTACGAGCAGTACTTC.